There are a few counts of the clone carrying this T cell receptor (beta chain). The sample comes from a study of identical twins. MiXCR, run by TCRdb on the 5' RACE reads, gives a single entry per CDR3 protein. The sample includes around 250,000 distinct CDR3 sequences, about 12% of them seen just once. The same data also contributed to another study, on yellow fever vaccine responses in identical twins.

The sequenced sample was memory (CD45RO+) T cells sorted from blood. The receptor comes from a woman aged 18-29 years in good health.

CDR3 loop: CASSQDHSAGKSYEQYF. CDR3 nucleotide sequence: TGTGCCAGCAGCCAAGATCATTCTGCAGGGAAGTCCTACGAGCAGTACTTC. The J gene is TRBJ2-7, the V gene TRBV3-1; maybe TRBD1 (5 bases). The germline V gene has CDR1 LGHDT and CDR2 YNNKEL (reference sequence). The V and J ends lost 0 bases and 1 base respectively, with 16 bases between them. The CDR3 has 17 amino acids.